This entry concerns a single T cell receptor (beta chain). This specimen belongs to a study of blood T cell repertoires in COVID-19. The CDR3 has 17 amino acids. The V end lost 0 bases, the J end lost 0 bases, and 13 bases lay between the germline ends. Germline V gene lookup returns CDR1 SGDLS and CDR2 YYNGEE. Authors' data handling: Estimated nucleated cell counts came from reference gene primer amplification. Assay: immunoSEQ multiplex PCR; the TCRdb copy retains only in-frame clones and omits some. V, J and clone size are those of that table, while D and trimming were read from the DNA. The sample yields 56,000 or so clones, over 75% seen once.

Material for sequencing was peripheral blood. The rearrangement joins TRBV9 to TRBJ1-3; a possible D gene is TRBD1 (6 bases). This sequence originates from a human donor in a cohort sampled during active COVID-19. The CDR3 loop is CASSVEGVFYSGNTIYF. The CDR3 nucleotides are TGTGCCAGCAGCGTAGAGGGGGTCTTCTACTCTGGAAACACCATATATTTT. The whole variable domain, filled in from reference TRBV9 and TRBJ1-3, reads DSGVTQTPKHLITATGQRVTLRCSPRSGDLSVYWYQQSLDQGLQFLIQYYNGEERAKGNILERFSAQQFPDLHSELNLSSLELGDSALYFCASSVEGVFYSGNTIYFGEGSWLTVV.